This TCR beta chain derives from a study of human T cells and chemical hapten exposure. Study-wide context: How much TCR each sample yielded varied, mostly because pooled library volumes differed slightly.

Someone pulled total RNA out of unfractionated whole blood. V lost 3 bases and J lost 2; bases outside the gene matches: 1. The germline gives CDR1 MDHEN, CDR2 SYDVKM. The CDR3 length is 14 residues. Individual cDNA molecules received unique molecular identifiers in the library. One entry per CDR3 protein results from TCRdb running MiXCR on the reads. The profile shows about 120,000 distinct CDR3 sequences, 6.5% to 10% of them singletons. The gene calls are TRBV28 and TRBJ2-7; 10 nucleotides line up with TRBD1. This TCR was recovered from a human donor in good health. Some clones in this sample may be carry-over from other donors' samples. The specimen was whole blood. CDR3 sequence (DNA): TGTGCCAGCAGTTTTGGGACAGGGGCCTACGAGCAGTACTTC. Its protein is CASSFGTGAYEQYF. Full variable domain (rest looked up from reference TRBV28 and TRBJ2-7): DVKVTQSSRYLVKRTGEKVFLECVQDMDHENMFWYRQDPGLGLRLIYFSYDVKMKEKGDIPEGYSVSREKKERFSLILESASTNQTSMYLCASSFGTGAYEQYFGPGTRLTVT.